This TCR beta chain was sequenced during a study of control samples from healthy donors and cancer patients. Profiling relied on immunoSEQ multiplex PCR, and the TCRdb table lists in-frame clones only, not all of them. The data contain 95,000 to 150,000 clones, around 87% of them singletons. Germline V gene data show CDR1 as SNHLY and CDR2 as FYNNEI. The CDR3 is made up of 17 amino acids. Trimming removed 2 bases at V and 0 bases at J, with 16 bases between. The source material was blood. The chain combines TRBV2 with TRBJ1-2, with D possibly TRBD1 on 5 matching bases. This clonotype originated in a man in his sixties in good health. The CDR3 sequence: CASSEKARQLPNYGYTF. The CDR3, as DNA: TGTGCCAGCAGTGAAAAAGCCAGACAGCTTCCTAACTATGGCTACACCTTC. The variable domain in full, with the rest retrieved from reference TRBV2 and TRBJ1-2, is EPEVTQTPSHQVTQMGQEVILRCVPISNHLYFYWYRQILGQKVEFLVSFYNNEISEKSEIFDDQFSVERPDGSNFTLKIRSTKLEDSAMYFCASSEKARQLPNYGYTFGSGTRLTVV.